This paragraph reports one T cell receptor (beta chain). Its target is not known. The V gene end was trimmed by 4 bases and the J gene end by 2 bases; junction bases not matched to a gene: 1. The CDR3 consists of 13 residues. From germline, CDR1 is LNHDA and CDR2 SQIVND (reference sequence). The sample is drawn from a study of cytomegalovirus exposure and HLA in healthy donors. The study, taken as a whole, reports: In a later analysis, roughly 17,000 TCR beta sequences were associated with HLA alleles at 0.05 false discovery rate.

Each of the donors was a healthy bone marrow donor. PCR employed 60 Vbeta and 13 Jbeta primers. Some clones are missing from TCRdb's copy, which holds only in-frame ones; the method was immunoSEQ multiplex PCR. The sample contains around 120,000 clones, over 70% of which appear only once. Material: PBMCs. The TCR comes from a female donor in good health and CMV-seropositive. The chain carries TRBV19 and TRBJ1-2; 7 bases map to TRBD1. This CDR3 is CASSRGQNYGYTF. The CDR3 coding sequence is TGTGCCAGTAGTAGGGGACAGAACTATGGCTACACCTTC.